This T cell receptor beta chain was observed in a study of T cells in Graves' hyperthyroidism and ophthalmopathy. Trimming removed 2 bases at V and 4 bases at J, with 16 bases between. Germline V lookup: CDR1 SGDLS, CDR2 YYNGEE. The CDR3 has 16 amino acids. Amplification yielded TCR beta CDR3 regions, with RNA transcripts as the source. HTBI primers were the set used in a first-round RT-PCR of the TCR CDR3. MiXCR, applied by TCRdb to the multiplex PCR reads, yields one record per CDR3 protein. The data hold around 300,000 distinct CDR3 sequences, with around a fifth observed a single time. The chain is built from TRBV9 and TRBJ2-1; the D gene is possibly TRBD2 (6 bases). This clonotype originated in a man aged 50-60 years with Graves' ophthalmopathy. Sequenced material: blood. CDR3 loop: CASSVGIGSGYNEQFF. Written as DNA, the CDR3 is TGTGCCAGCAGCGTTGGTATCGGGAGTGGATACAATGAGCAGTTCTTC.